This is a list of T cell receptor beta chains from one sample in a study of T cells in Graves' hyperthyroidism and ophthalmopathy. MiXCR, run by TCRdb on the multiplex PCR reads, gives a single entry per CDR3 protein. This repertoire shows 350,000 or so distinct CDR3 sequences, less than 20% found once; its top ten account for 15%. Sequenced: blood. These receptors all stem from a woman between 40 and 55 years old with Graves' ophthalmopathy. Both conserved end residues are part of each CDR3. D genes are given only for firm matches. Where a row states a size, it is once, few, many or the class of an expanded clone; other rows omit it.

J	V	D	size	DNA	CDR3
TRBJ2-5	TRBV2	TRBD2	many	TGTGCCAGCACCCTGGGACTAGTTGAGACCCAGTACTTC	CASTLGLVETQYF
TRBJ1-1	TRBV6-1	TRBD1	many	TGTGCCAGCAGACCCCAATTGGGACAGGAGAACACTGAAGCTTTCTTT	CASRPQLGQENTEAFF
TRBJ1-5	TRBV5-1	NA	many	TGCGCCAGCAGCCCTGGGGTCCAGGGCAATCAGCCCCAGCATTTT	CASSPGVQGNQPQHF
TRBJ2-5	TRBV20-1	NA	many	TGCAGTCCTGCTGGGTCCGAAGAGACCCAGTACTTC	CSPAGSEETQYF
TRBJ2-2	TRBV4-1	TRBD2	many	TGCGCCAGCAGCCAAGACTGGGGCGGGAGAAACACCGGGGAGCTGTTTTTT	CASSQDWGGRNTGELFF
TRBJ1-6	TRBV29-1	NA	many	TGCAGCGTCCAAGCGGGGGAAGGAGATAATTCACCCCTCCACTTT	CSVQAGEGDNSPLHF
TRBJ1-5	TRBV4-1	NA	many	TGCGCCAGCAGCCAAGAAGGTCAGCCCCAGCATTTT	CASSQEGQPQHF
TRBJ2-5	TRBV9	TRBD1	many	TGTGCCAGCAGCCCCCGGGGACAGGGAGGACGAGAGACCCAGTACTTC	CASSPRGQGGRETQYF
TRBJ2-1	TRBV6-1	NA	many	TGTGCCAGCGAGACTCCGGGACTCCACAATGAGCAGTTCTTC	CASETPGLHNEQFF
TRBJ1-5	TRBV12-3/TRBV12-4	TRBD1	few	TGTGCCAGCAGGTTCTTGAACAGGGGGAGGCTTCAGCCCCAGCATTTT	CASRFLNRGRLQPQHF
TRBJ2-7	TRBV6-2/TRBV6-3	TRBD1	NA	TGTGCCAGCAGCCAGGGACAGGGGAGGCTGGGGGAGCAGTACTTC	CASSQGQGRLGEQYF
TRBJ1-1	TRBV2	NA	many	TGTGCCAGCAGGGCGGGCCGTGGAGCTTTCTTT	CASRAGRGAFF
TRBJ2-2	TRBV10-3	TRBD2	many	TGTGCCATCCGGGGCGTCGCGGGAGGGAACACCGGGGAGCTGTTTTTT	CAIRGVAGGNTGELFF
TRBJ1-5	TRBV12-3/TRBV12-4	NA	NA	TGTGCCAGCAGTTTAATGGGTGGCCCCCAGCATTTT	CASSLMGGPQHF
TRBJ2-5	TRBV12-3/TRBV12-4	TRBD2	few	TGTGCCAGCAGTTTATATTCCCAGGGACTAGCGGCACCCCAAGAGACCCAGTACTTC	CASSLYSQGLAAPQETQYF
TRBJ2-7	TRBV9	NA	many	TGTGCCAGCAGCCCAGGGACATTAGTCGGGAGAGGACCCTACGAGCAGTACTTC	CASSPGTLVGRGPYEQYF
TRBJ2-2	TRBV6-1	NA	many	TGTGCCAGCAGTGAAACTAGTTTAGCAGCCGGGGAGCTGTTTTTT	CASSETSLAAGELFF
TRBJ2-1	TRBV2	NA	many	TGTGCCAGCAGTGTTGGGCTAGGGGGAAACAATGAGCAGTTCTTC	CASSVGLGGNNEQFF
TRBJ2-7	TRBV6-1	NA	NA	TGTGCCAGCAGTCCGGGACGGGGGATCCGAGAGCAGTACTTC	CASSPGRGIREQYF
TRBJ1-3	TRBV3-1	NA	many	TGTGCCAGCAGCCAAGATCGGACAGCTGCCTCTGGAAACACCATATATTTT	CASSQDRTAASGNTIYF
TRBJ1-1	TRBV5-1	NA	many	TGCGCCAGCAGCCTGGACAAAACTGAAGCTTTCTTT	CASSLDKTEAFF
TRBJ2-7	TRBV9	NA	many	TGTGCCAGCAGCGTAGCGGGAGCGTTAGGAGAGCAGTACTTC	CASSVAGALGEQYF
TRBJ1-1	TRBV12-5	NA	many	TGTGCTAGTGGTATATTACTAGGGTGGGGGTTGAACACTGAAGCTTTCTTT	CASGILLGWGLNTEAFF
TRBJ1-5	TRBV6-1	TRBD1	few	TGTGCCAGCATAGGGACAGGGAGGGCTCAGCCCCAGCATTTT	CASIGTGRAQPQHF
TRBJ2-2	TRBV6-1	NA	many	TGTGCCAGCACCGTCGGACCGAACACCGGGGAGCTGTTTTTT	CASTVGPNTGELFF
TRBJ2-7	TRBV7-9	NA	few	TGTGCCAGCAGCTCGGACAGCGCAACCTCCTACGAGCAGTACTTC	CASSSDSATSYEQYF
TRBJ1-1	TRBV28	NA	many	TGTGCCAGCTTTTCGATGCGGACTGAAGCTTTCTTT	CASFSMRTEAFF
TRBJ1-5	TRBV30	NA	NA	TGTGCCTGGAGTAAAGGCATTAGCAATCAGCCCCAGCATTTT	CAWSKGISNQPQHF
TRBJ1-3	TRBV6-5	NA	many	TGTGCCAGCAGTTCGGCTGAACGGGTGATCACCATATATTTT	CASSSAERVITIYF
TRBJ1-1	TRBV28	NA	many	TGTGCCAGCAGCCGAGTCCGTCTCAGGGGCACTGAAGCTTTCTTT	CASSRVRLRGTEAFF
TRBJ1-1	TRBV5-1	TRBD1	NA	TGCGCCAGCCGGACAGGGGGGCACACTGAAGCTTTCTTT	CASRTGGHTEAFF
TRBJ2-7	TRBV27	TRBD2	many	TGTGCCAGCAGTCCCCTTCCCTTGGGGGGGATCTCCTACGAGCAGTACTTC	CASSPLPLGGISYEQYF
TRBJ2-2	TRBV5-4	NA	few	TGTGCCAGCAGCGGGTCGGCGTACACCGGGGAGCTGTTTTTT	CASSGSAYTGELFF
TRBJ1-6	TRBV4-1	NA	few	TGCGCCAGCAGCCAAGATCTCGGAGGGTATAATTCACCCCTCCACTTT	CASSQDLGGYNSPLHF
TRBJ2-1	TRBV28	TRBD1	many	TGTGCCAGCAGTACCCGACAGGGCTACAATGAGCAGTTCTTC	CASSTRQGYNEQFF
TRBJ2-7	TRBV6-2/TRBV6-3	TRBD1	many	TGTGCCAGCAGTGACCGGGACAGTTCCTACGAGCAGTACTTC	CASSDRDSSYEQYF
TRBJ1-1	TRBV6-2/TRBV6-3	NA	many	TGTGCCAGCAGTACCCAGGATGGGCGCACTGAAGCTTTCTTT	CASSTQDGRTEAFF
TRBJ2-5	TRBV27	TRBD2	NA	TGTGCCAGCAGTTTATTTGGACTAGCGGAGACCCAGTACTTC	CASSLFGLAETQYF
TRBJ1-1	TRBV14	NA	many	TGTGCCAGCAGCCAAGAGACACCAAACACTGAAGCTTTCTTT	CASSQETPNTEAFF
TRBJ1-5	TRBV7-8	NA	many	TGTGCCAGCAGCTTCGGCAGTAATAGCAATCAGCCCCAGCATTTT	CASSFGSNSNQPQHF
TRBJ1-1	TRBV20-1	NA	many	TGCGGGGAGAAGACAGACACTGAAGCTTTCTTT	CGEKTDTEAFF
TRBJ2-2	TRBV6-5	NA	many	TGTGCCAGCTCTGGGTGGAACACCGGGGAGCTGTTTTTT	CASSGWNTGELFF
TRBJ1-1	TRBV20-1	TRBD1	many	TGCAGTGCTACCCGGACAGGGGTGAAATTGAACACTGAAGCTTTCTTT	CSATRTGVKLNTEAFF
TRBJ1-2	TRBV6-4	NA	many	TGTGCCAGCAAACGGCAGACGGGGGCTAACTATGGCTACACCTTC	CASKRQTGANYGYTF